The clone carrying this TCR beta chain was observed at least ten times. The antigen is undetermined. Germline CDR1 reads SGHRS; CDR2 reads YFSETQ. J gave up 3 bases and V 0 bases, and 0 bases lay outside the gene matches. The CDR3 spans 13 residues. TCRdb recomputed calls from the 5' RACE reads with MiXCR, one row per CDR3 protein. Found here are about 38,000 distinct CDR3 sequences, roughly 11% of them singletons; the top ten hold under 30%. This specimen comes from a study of T-cell memory formation after mild COVID-19. Study-level results: Pre-infection memory harbored some responding clones, suggesting cross-reactive memory joined. Among clones peaking at day 37 in the second wave, SARS-CoV-2 specificity remained unconfirmed. Day 15 to 85 contractors were CD4/CD8 balanced; later expanders leaned CD4+. Mostly located in CM and EM were contracting CD4+ clones, with contracting CD8+ clones located in EMRA.

Sequences were obtained from PBMCs or a T cell subset sorted from them (not recorded which). The chain joins TRBV5-1 to TRBJ2-7, with 7 bases identical to TRBD1. This TCR was recovered from a man aged 18 to 29 who had mild COVID-19 (a few samples of this study predate the infection). Cell type and time point are not known. DNA for the CDR3: TGCGCCAGCAGCTTGGACAGGGGCTACGAGCAGTACGTC. This sequence encodes CASSLDRGYEQYV.